These 21 T cell receptor beta chains were sequenced from one sample in a study of cytomegalovirus exposure and HLA in healthy donors. Clones were read by immunoSEQ multiplex PCR, and TCRdb kept only the in-frame ones, dropping some. This sample has 150,000 or so clones, with about 94% found just once. The sequenced material came from PBMCs. Every receptor here comes from a man aged 18 to 30 in good health and CMV-seropositive.

The sample holds one count of this clone. The genes are TRBV28 and TRBJ1-5; perhaps TRBD1 as D (6 bases). Germline-derived CDR1 and CDR2 are MDHEN and SYDVKM. This CDR3 is built from 15 residues. V was trimmed by 8 bases and J by 4 bases, leaving 18 bases between them. The CDR3 bases are TGTGCCAGCCGGAACAGGGATAAGGCGAATCAGCCCCAGCATTTT. Encoded protein: CASRNRDKANQPQHF.

This chain connects TRBV21-1 to TRBJ2-7; TRBD2 is taken as the D call from the table, unchecked against the DNA. TRBV21-1 is described as a pseudogene. The CDR3 runs 16 residues. CDR3 in amino acids: CASSKAEREVRYEQYF. CDR3 nucleotide sequence: TGTGCCAGCAGCAAAGCAGAGCGGGAGGTCAGGTACGAGCAGTACTTC.

V is TRBV18 and J is TRBJ2-5; D gene unclear. The V end lost 3 bases, the J end lost 1 base, and 15 bases lay between the germline ends. Germline V gene data show CDR1 as KGHSH and CDR2 as LQKENI. The CDR3 loop spans 16 amino acids. This CDR3 reads CASSPNRSGPQETQYF. In nucleotides, the CDR3 is TGTGCCAGCTCACCTAACAGATCTGGCCCCCAAGAGACCCAGTACTTC.

V usage is TRBV27 and J usage is TRBJ2-6, with a possible D match to TRBD1 (6 bases). The length of the CDR3 is 15 residues. Trimming shortened V by 2 bases and J by 4 bases, and 9 bases separated the two germline ends. Germline CDR1 MNHEY, CDR2 SMNVEV (reference sequence). The CDR3 sequence: CASSLKGTGANVLTF. The CDR3 coding sequence is TGTGCCAGCAGTTTAAAGGGGACAGGGGCCAACGTCCTGACTTTC.

V usage is TRBV5-1 and J usage is TRBJ1-4, with D possibly matching TRBD1 (5 bases). Germline V gene lookup returns CDR1 SGHRS and CDR2 YFSETQ. Trimming took 3 bases from V and 6 from J, leaving 12 bases between them. The CDR3 totals 14 residues. This chain's CDR3 is CASSWDGRDEKLFF. The CDR3, as DNA: TGCGCCAGCAGCTGGGACGGGAGAGATGAAAAACTGTTTTTT.

J is TRBJ1-2 and V is TRBV29-1; no reliable D call. There are 11 residues in the CDR3. Germline CDR1 SQVTM, CDR2 ANQGSEA. Trimming removed 0 bases from V and 7 bases from J, with 6 bases in between. The CDR3 is CSVEDIGGYTF. The CDR3 DNA is TGCAGCGTTGAAGATATCGGTGGCTACACCTTC.

In this sample, this clone turned up a few times. The rearrangement uses TRBV19 and TRBJ2-2, with 11 bases that match TRBD1. This CDR3 has 17 residues. The germline V gene encodes CDR1 LNHDA and CDR2 SQIVND (reference sequence). V trimming: 5 bases; J trimming: 6 bases; junction bases outside the gene matches: 11. The CDR3 nucleotides are TGTGCCAGTAGTCCGTGGACAGGGGGCCTAGGCGCCGGGGAGCTGTTTTTT. Translation: CASSPWTGGLGAGELFF.

The gene calls are TRBV7-2 and TRBJ2-5; a possible D gene is TRBD2 (5 bases). Trimming left V 4 bases short and J 0 bases short, with 12 bases between. CDR3 length: 15 amino acids. The V gene's germline CDR1 is SGHTA and CDR2 FQGNSA. The CDR3: CASSSSEDYQETQYF. DNA of the CDR3: TGTGCCAGCAGCTCCTCCGAGGACTACCAAGAGACCCAGTACTTC.

This clone came up once. This sequence joins TRBV4-1 and TRBJ2-1; TRBD1 matches 8 bases. Germline V gene sequence: CDR1 MGHRA, CDR2 YSYEKL. CDR3 length: 16 amino acids. The trim removed 1 base at V and 1 base at J, leaving 3 bases unmatched. In nucleotides, the CDR3 is TGCGCCAGCAGCCAAGGGGACAGGAGTTCCTACAATGAGCAGTTCTTC. This sequence encodes CASSQGDRSSYNEQFF.

The genes are TRBV5-4 and TRBJ2-2; 12 bases line up with TRBD1. With V trimmed by 0 bases and J by 7 bases, 4 bases remained unmatched. Germline V lookup: CDR1 SGHNT, CDR2 YYREEE (reference sequence). The CDR3 consists of 16 residues. CDR3 DNA: TGTGCCAGCAGCTTGGTGGGACAGGGGGCGGGCGGGGAGCTGTTTTTT. It codes for CASSLVGQGAGGELFF.

The chain uses TRBV5-1 and TRBJ2-7, with D perhaps matching TRBD1 (5 bases). Germline CDR1 and CDR2: SGHRS and YFSETQ. The CDR3 spans 16 residues. The V gene lost 3 bases and the J gene lost 4 bases, with 20 bases spanning the gap. The CDR3 is CASSSLKSGIGYEQYF. The CDR3 DNA reads as TGCGCCAGCAGCTCCCTGAAATCAGGGATAGGGTACGAGCAGTACTTC.

In its sample, this clone was seen a few times. The chain carries TRBV28 and TRBJ2-3; D gene uncertain. The CDR3 spans 16 residues. In germline, CDR1 is MDHEN, CDR2 SYDVKM. V shed 4 bases and J shed 6 bases, with 20 bases lying between them. This chain's CDR3 is CASSSRWAAGGDTQYF. DNA of the CDR3: TGTGCCAGCAGTTCTCGATGGGCCGCAGGTGGGGATACGCAGTATTTT.

This chain joins TRBV5-4 and TRBJ2-2, with 7 positions matching TRBD1. Germline trimming cut 5 bases from V and 3 bases from J; bases unmatched to any gene: 7. Germline CDR1 reads SGHNT; CDR2 reads YYREEE (reference sequence). The CDR3 totals 15 residues. The CDR3 DNA reads TGTGCCAGCAGGGACAGGAGAACCGACACCGGGGAGCTGTTTTTT. This translates into CASRDRRTDTGELFF.

This sequence joins TRBV5-1 and TRBJ2-2, with 9 bases fitting TRBD1. The CDR3 has 15 amino acids. Unmatched junction bases numbered 5, after V lost 4 bases and J lost 4 bases. Germline V gene lookup returns CDR1 SGHRS and CDR2 YFSETQ. The CDR3 sequence: CASSIQGAGTGELFF. The CDR3 region has the DNA TGCGCCAGCAGCATACAGGGGGCCGGCACCGGGGAGCTGTTTTTT.

The V call is TRBV4-1, the J call TRBJ2-7; D is possibly TRBD2 (5 bases). From germline, CDR1 is MGHRA and CDR2 YSYEKL. V dropped 0 bases and J dropped 2 bases, with 14 bases sitting between them. The CDR3 totals 16 residues. The CDR3 here is CASSQEVGEPTYEQYF. The CDR3 coding sequence is TGCGCCAGCAGCCAAGAAGTCGGGGAACCTACCTACGAGCAGTACTTC.

J is TRBJ1-2 and V is TRBV27, with 8 nucleotides matching TRBD1. The CDR3 consists of 14 residues. With V trimmed by 5 bases and J by 5 bases, 7 bases remained unmatched. Germline values: CDR1 MNHEY, CDR2 SMNVEV (reference sequence). CDR3 in amino acids: CASSPADRVYGYTF. As DNA, the CDR3 is TGTGCCAGCAGTCCCGCGGACAGGGTATATGGCTACACCTTC.

This clone was counted a single time. CDR3: CASSLTGGRQETQYF. CDR3 nucleotides: TGTGCCAGCAGTTTGACAGGGGGCAGGCAAGAGACCCAGTACTTC. V gene TRBV2 combines with J gene TRBJ2-5, with TRBD1 identical over 10 bases. Germline V gene data show CDR1 as SNHLY and CDR2 as FYNNEI. This CDR3 region has 15 residues. V lost 5 bases to trimming and J lost 2 bases; unmatched junction nucleotides: 5.

J is TRBJ2-3 and V is TRBV4-1; D is possibly TRBD2 (6 bases). The CDR3 covers 17 residues. V lost 1 base and J lost 0, with 14 bases in between. Germline V gene sequence: CDR1 MGHRA, CDR2 YSYEKL. The CDR3 DNA reads TGCGCCAGCAGCCAAGGAATCCCGGGAGCTAGCACAGATACGCAGTATTTT. Amino acids: CASSQGIPGASTDTQYF.

This chain links TRBV2 with TRBJ2-7; TRBD1 aligns across 8 bases. V was pared by 2 bases and J by 2 bases, with 2 bases of the junction left unmatched. The germline V gene has CDR1 SNHLY and CDR2 FYNNEI. The CDR3 sequence is 14 residues long. For the CDR3, the DNA is TGTGCCAGCAGTGAACTCAGGGGGCCCTACGAGCAGTACTTC. Its protein is CASSELRGPYEQYF.

The rearrangement joins TRBV2 to TRBJ2-2; TRBD2 might be the D (6 bases). Germline CDR1 reads SNHLY; CDR2 reads FYNNEI. The V gene lost 4 bases and the J gene lost 6 bases, with 15 bases spanning the gap. The CDR3 has 15 residues. The CDR3 DNA is TGTGCCAGCAGTGTGCGGGACCCTAGTTCCGGGGAGCTGTTTTTT. Translating it yields CASSVRDPSSGELFF.

The gene calls are TRBV5-1 and TRBJ2-1; D is possibly TRBD2 (6 bases). The CDR3 length is 13 residues. V lost 1 base to trimming and J lost 9 bases, with 11 bases between them. CDR1 and CDR2 from the germline V gene are SGHRS and YFSETQ. The CDR3 is CASSLIVGGEQFF. In DNA form, the CDR3 reads TGCGCCAGCAGCTTGATCGTGGGGGGTGAGCAGTTCTTC.